The rows below give T cell receptor beta chains drawn from one sample of a study of T cells in Graves' hyperthyroidism and ophthalmopathy. Each CDR3 protein is one row after TCRdb ran MiXCR on the multiplex PCR reads. The table has 700,000 to 850,000 distinct CDR3 sequences, just over 35% seen once; the top ten hold less than 40%. The source material was blood. The source of these receptors is a middle-aged woman with Graves' hyperthyroidism. CDR3s include the opening cysteine and the closing phenylalanine or tryptophan. Fields, in order: J gene, clone size, D gene, V gene, CDR3 protein, CDR3 DNA. D genes are given only for firm matches. Clone size is not always given. Where it is, it says once, few, many or a class for expanded clones.

j_call: TRBJ2-5; clone_size: few; d_call: -; v_call: TRBV10-1; cdr3_aa: CASSEDSEVGTQYF; cdr3_nt: TGCGCCAGCAGTGAGGACAGCGAAGTGGGGACCCAGTACTTC
j_call: TRBJ1-6; clone_size: many; d_call: -; v_call: TRBV25-1; cdr3_aa: CASSGAFWGSPLHF; cdr3_nt: TGTGCCAGCAGTGGGGCCTTCTGGGGATCACCCCTCCACTTT
j_call: TRBJ2-7; clone_size: -; d_call: -; v_call: TRBV20-1; cdr3_aa: CSASLQGTYEQYF; cdr3_nt: TGCAGTGCTAGCCTACAGGGAACCTACGAGCAGTACTTC
j_call: TRBJ1-2; clone_size: -; d_call: -; v_call: TRBV2; cdr3_aa: CASSVQGASGYTF; cdr3_nt: TGTGCCAGCAGTGTCCAGGGTGCGAGTGGCTACACCTTC
j_call: TRBJ1-2; clone_size: -; d_call: -; v_call: TRBV6-5; cdr3_aa: CASSYSEGHDYTF; cdr3_nt: TGTGCCAGCAGTTACTCCGAGGGTCACGACTACACCTTC
j_call: TRBJ2-5; clone_size: few; d_call: -; v_call: TRBV5-1; cdr3_aa: CASSQKYREIQETQYF; cdr3_nt: TGCGCCAGCAGCCAGAAGTACAGGGAAATACAAGAGACCCAGTACTTC
j_call: TRBJ1-1; clone_size: many; d_call: -; v_call: TRBV7-3; cdr3_aa: CASSRTNDGTEAFF; cdr3_nt: TGTGCCAGCAGCCGGACCAACGACGGCACTGAAGCTTTCTTT
j_call: TRBJ2-7; clone_size: -; d_call: -; v_call: TRBV7-3; cdr3_aa: CASSSPLRGPYEQYF; cdr3_nt: TGTGCCAGCAGTTCCCCTTTGCGGGGTCCCTACGAGCAGTACTTC
j_call: TRBJ2-7; clone_size: -; d_call: TRBD2; v_call: TRBV12-3/TRBV12-4; cdr3_aa: CASSLRAGVSYEQYF; cdr3_nt: TGTGCCAGCAGTCTTAGAGCGGGGGTTTCCTACGAGCAGTACTTC
j_call: TRBJ2-6; clone_size: many; d_call: -; v_call: TRBV12-3/TRBV12-4; cdr3_aa: CASSTIGRSGANVLTF; cdr3_nt: TGTGCCAGCAGTACAATAGGAAGGTCTGGGGCCAACGTCCTGACTTTC
j_call: TRBJ1-2; clone_size: -; d_call: -; v_call: TRBV27; cdr3_aa: CASSLSGGSYGYTF; cdr3_nt: TGTGCCAGCAGTTTATCGGGGGGCAGCTATGGCTACACCTTC
j_call: TRBJ2-7; clone_size: -; d_call: TRBD2; v_call: TRBV20-1; cdr3_aa: CSVPGTSGGYEQYF; cdr3_nt: TGCAGTGTTCCCGGGACTAGCGGGGGTTACGAGCAGTACTTC
j_call: TRBJ2-7; clone_size: -; d_call: -; v_call: TRBV4-1; cdr3_aa: CASSQDTARKQYF; cdr3_nt: TGCGCCAGCAGCCAAGATACGGCTAGGAAGCAGTACTTC
j_call: TRBJ1-1; clone_size: -; d_call: -; v_call: TRBV19; cdr3_aa: CASSISARPSNTEAFF; cdr3_nt: TGTGCCAGTAGTATCAGCGCCCGGCCCTCGAACACTGAAGCTTTCTTT
j_call: TRBJ1-5; clone_size: many; d_call: TRBD1; v_call: TRBV6-6; cdr3_aa: CASSSHRGTQPQHF; cdr3_nt: TGTGCCAGCAGTTCTCACAGGGGGACGCAGCCCCAGCATTTT
j_call: TRBJ2-7; clone_size: few; d_call: -; v_call: TRBV27; cdr3_aa: CASSLSGGRVYEQYF; cdr3_nt: TGTGCCAGCAGTTTATCGGGAGGAAGGGTTTACGAGCAGTACTTC
j_call: TRBJ1-2; clone_size: -; d_call: -; v_call: TRBV12-3/TRBV12-4; cdr3_aa: CASSPGRGHQLYYGYTF; cdr3_nt: TGTGCCAGCAGCCCTGGGAGGGGACACCAACTATACTATGGCTACACCTTC
j_call: TRBJ1-4; clone_size: -; d_call: -; v_call: TRBV29-1; cdr3_aa: CSVITATRGERLFF; cdr3_nt: TGCAGCGTTATTACAGCGACGCGGGGTGAAAGACTGTTCTTT
j_call: TRBJ1-2; clone_size: -; d_call: -; v_call: TRBV20-1; cdr3_aa: CSAGDGVVRGYTF; cdr3_nt: TGCAGTGCCGGGGATGGGGTGGTGCGGGGCTACACCTTC
j_call: TRBJ1-1; clone_size: few; d_call: -; v_call: TRBV19; cdr3_aa: CASSMEGGNTEAFF; cdr3_nt: TGTGCCAGTAGTATGGAAGGGGGTAATACTGAAGCTTTCTTT
j_call: TRBJ2-2; clone_size: -; d_call: -; v_call: TRBV9; cdr3_aa: CASSVSRNTGELFF; cdr3_nt: TGTGCCAGCAGCGTTTCCAGGAACACCGGGGAGCTGTTTTTT
j_call: TRBJ2-7; clone_size: -; d_call: -; v_call: TRBV10-3; cdr3_aa: CASTSRGGPSYEQYF; cdr3_nt: TGTGCCAGCACCTCAAGGGGGGGGCCCTCCTACGAGCAGTACTTC
j_call: TRBJ2-5; clone_size: -; d_call: -; v_call: TRBV5-1; cdr3_aa: CASSLGQAGRQETQYF; cdr3_nt: TGCGCCAGCAGCTTGGGACAGGCGGGGAGGCAAGAGACCCAGTACTTC
j_call: TRBJ1-2; clone_size: -; d_call: TRBD1; v_call: TRBV10-2; cdr3_aa: CASSQSLGDRLLYGYTF; cdr3_nt: TGCGCCAGCAGCCAATCCCTCGGGGACAGGCTACTCTATGGCTACACCTTC
j_call: TRBJ2-1; clone_size: few; d_call: -; v_call: TRBV20-1; cdr3_aa: CSARNRPYNEQFF; cdr3_nt: TGCAGTGCTAGGAATCGCCCCTACAATGAGCAGTTCTTC
j_call: TRBJ1-2; clone_size: -; d_call: -; v_call: TRBV6-5; cdr3_aa: CASSYSAGDYGYTF; cdr3_nt: TGTGCCAGCAGTTACTCGGCAGGTGACTATGGCTACACCTTC
j_call: TRBJ1-6; clone_size: -; d_call: -; v_call: TRBV10-3; cdr3_aa: CAIRGDHSPLHF; cdr3_nt: TGTGCCATCAGGGGGGACCATTCACCCCTCCACTTT
j_call: TRBJ1-1; clone_size: few; d_call: -; v_call: TRBV6-1; cdr3_aa: CASRIPLGTFF; cdr3_nt: TGTGCCAGCAGGATACCGCTGGGGACTTTCTTT
j_call: TRBJ2-5; clone_size: -; d_call: -; v_call: TRBV6-2/TRBV6-3; cdr3_aa: CASSLRETGETQYF; cdr3_nt: TGTGCCAGCAGTTTACGTGAGACCGGGGAGACCCAGTACTTC
j_call: TRBJ1-2; clone_size: many; d_call: -; v_call: TRBV19; cdr3_aa: CASRWGVNRAYGYTF; cdr3_nt: TGTGCCAGTAGATGGGGAGTCAACAGGGCCTATGGCTACACCTTC